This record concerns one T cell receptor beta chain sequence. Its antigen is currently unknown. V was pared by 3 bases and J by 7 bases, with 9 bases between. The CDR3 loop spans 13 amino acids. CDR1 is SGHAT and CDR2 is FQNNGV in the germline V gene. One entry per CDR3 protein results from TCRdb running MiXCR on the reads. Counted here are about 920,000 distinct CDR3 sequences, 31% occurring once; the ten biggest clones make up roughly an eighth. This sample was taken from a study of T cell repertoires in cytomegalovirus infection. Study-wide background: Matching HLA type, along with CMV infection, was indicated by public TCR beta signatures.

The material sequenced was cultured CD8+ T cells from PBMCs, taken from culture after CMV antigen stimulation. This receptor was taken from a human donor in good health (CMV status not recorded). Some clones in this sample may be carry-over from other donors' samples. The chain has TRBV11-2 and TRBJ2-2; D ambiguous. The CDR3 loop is CASSFPRGGELFF. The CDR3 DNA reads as TGTGCCAGCAGCTTTCCCCGTGGCGGGGAGCTGTTTTTT. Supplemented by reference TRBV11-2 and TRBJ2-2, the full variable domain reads EAGVAQSPRYKIIEKRQSVAFWCNPISGHATLYWYQQILGQGPKLLIQFQNNGVVDDSQLPKDRFSAERLKGVDSTLKIQPAKLEDSAVYLCASSFPRGGELFFGEGSRLTVL.